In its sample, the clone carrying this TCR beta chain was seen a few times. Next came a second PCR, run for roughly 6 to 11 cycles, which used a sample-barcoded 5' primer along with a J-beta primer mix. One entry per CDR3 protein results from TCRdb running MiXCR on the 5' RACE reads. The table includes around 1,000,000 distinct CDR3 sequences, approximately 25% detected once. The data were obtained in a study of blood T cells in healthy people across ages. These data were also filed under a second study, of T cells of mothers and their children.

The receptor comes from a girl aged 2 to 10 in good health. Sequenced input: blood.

The CDR3 loop is CASSLGQNSMNTEAFF. CDR3 nucleotides: TGTGCCAGCAGCTTAGGACAGAATAGCATGAACACTGAAGCTTTCTTT. V gene TRBV7-3 combines with J gene TRBJ1-1, with D possibly being TRBD1 (6 bases). The ends were cut back, 2 bases at V and 0 bases at J, with 13 bases in the middle. The CDR3 is made up of 16 amino acids. Germline V gene data show CDR1 as SGHTA and CDR2 as FQGTGA.